The subject of this entry is one T cell receptor (beta chain). Antigen: not known. The CDR3 runs 14 residues. Germline CDR1 reads SGDLS; CDR2 reads YYNGEE. J gave up 8 bases and V 3 bases, and 5 bases lay outside the gene matches. This sample is part of a study of PD-L1 blockade in urothelial cancer. Background on the study: Intravenous atezolizumab, 1,200 mg every 3 weeks, was begun by patients in the mid-2010s. At 3 weeks after treatment start (second dose) and again at 6 weeks, blood was analyzed. Whole-study findings and limits: Where pretreatment blood TCR clonality fell below the median, better survival was predicted.

Assay used: immunoSEQ multiplex PCR; TCRdb lists only in-frame clones, some missing. The sample records fewer than 50,000 clones, 60% to 85% being singletons. Time point here: pretreatment peripheral blood. Source: PBMCs, taken around atezolizumab (anti-PD-L1) treatment. This clonotype originated in a man aged 65 to 85 with urothelial cancer. This chain uses TRBV9 with TRBJ1-4, with 9 bases that match TRBD1. This chain's CDR3 is CASSAGTGSEKLFF. In DNA, the CDR3 is TGTGCCAGCAGCGCCGGGACAGGGAGCGAAAAACTGTTTTTT.